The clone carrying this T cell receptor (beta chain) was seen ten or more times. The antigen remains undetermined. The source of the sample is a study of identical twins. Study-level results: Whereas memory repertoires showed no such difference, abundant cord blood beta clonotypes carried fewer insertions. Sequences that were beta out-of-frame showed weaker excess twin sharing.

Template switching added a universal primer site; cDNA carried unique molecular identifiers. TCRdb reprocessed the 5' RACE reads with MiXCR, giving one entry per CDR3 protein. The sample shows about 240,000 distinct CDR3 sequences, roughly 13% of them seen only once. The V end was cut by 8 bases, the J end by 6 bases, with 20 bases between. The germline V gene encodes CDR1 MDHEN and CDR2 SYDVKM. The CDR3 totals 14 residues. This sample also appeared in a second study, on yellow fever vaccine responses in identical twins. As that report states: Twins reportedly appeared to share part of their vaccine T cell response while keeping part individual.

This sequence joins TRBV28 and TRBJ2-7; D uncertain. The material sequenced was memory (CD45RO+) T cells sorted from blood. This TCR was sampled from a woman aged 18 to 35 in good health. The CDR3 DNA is TGTGCCAGCCGGTACTCGGCCGAGAAGCGCGAGCAGTACTTC. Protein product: CASRYSAEKREQYF.